The entry below describes one TCR beta chain. This entry is derived from a study of T cell changes during pregnancy in multiple sclerosis. Sequenced by immunoSEQ multiplex PCR; TCRdb stores in-frame clones only, minus some. The sample lists 50,000 to 65,000 clones, 90% occurring once. The germline CDR1 and CDR2 sequences are ENHRY and SYGVKD. There are 16 residues in the CDR3. V lost 6 bases and J lost 4; bases outside the gene matches: 10. The source was CD8+ T cells from peripheral blood mononuclear cells, collected before pregnancy. The clonotype comes from a female donor with multiple sclerosis, enrolled in a pregnancy study. This chain uses TRBV10-3 with TRBJ2-7; 12 nucleotides agree with TRBD2. The CDR3 loop reads CAISGSSGGAWYEQYF. The CDR3 DNA reads as TGTGCCATCAGCGGATCTAGCGGGGGGGCCTGGTACGAGCAGTACTTC.